Shown below are 8 T cell receptor beta chains from a single sample sequenced in a study of spatial heterogeneity in lung cancer. TCRdb fed the 5' RACE reads into MiXCR, producing one record per CDR3 protein. The repertoire includes about 800 distinct CDR3 sequences, roughly 26% of them detected once, and under 25% sits in the top ten. Time point here: sample taken at primary tumor resection. The specimen was normal lung tissue next to the tumor, collected at surgery. The receptor set was obtained from a male donor with early-stage non-small cell lung cancer.

This clonotype is termed large (0.1 to 1%). This beta chain slipped into a library made for alpha chains as a stray read, so its size is not meaningful. The V and J genes are TRBV20-1 and TRBJ2-3, with a possible D match to TRBD2 (7 bases). The CDR3 is 15 amino acids. Germline-derived CDR1 and CDR2 are DFQATT and SNEGSKA (reference sequence). Trimming stripped 1 base from V and 4 bases from J, with 15 bases between. The CDR3 nucleotides read TGCAGTGCTAGAGGCGTAGGGGGGGGCGCAGATACGCAGTATTTT. Its protein is CSARGVGGGADTQYF.

Sample share makes this clonotype large (0.1 to 1%). With the library built for alpha chains, this beta chain is off target and its frequency is not meaningful. The J gene is TRBJ1-2, the V gene TRBV7-4; D gene unclear. Germline V lookup: CDR1 SGHVT, CDR2 SQSDAQ. The CDR3 length is 13 residues. Trimming cost V 3 bases and J 4 bases, with 9 bases left between them. This CDR3 is CASSLGSFYGYTF. In DNA, the CDR3 is TGTGCCAGCAGCTTGGGGAGTTTCTATGGCTACACCTTC.

This clonotype rates as medium-sized. This beta chain was picked up by a library intended for alpha chains and is off target, so its count carries little meaning. The chain links TRBV6-5 to TRBJ2-2, with D possibly matching TRBD2 (5 bases). Trimming took 2 bases from V and 4 from J, leaving 8 bases between them. This CDR3 region has 14 residues. Germline lookup yields CDR1 MNHEY and CDR2 SVGAGI. In nucleotides, the CDR3 is TGTGCCAGCAGTTACGAAGAGGGCACCGGGGAGCTGTTTTTT. Its protein product is CASSYEEGTGELFF.

As for this clonotype: Little can be read into the size of this beta chain, an off-target read in a library designed for alpha chains. The chain employs TRBV7-2 and TRBJ2-1, with 8 positions matching TRBD2. Germline CDR1 is SGHTA and CDR2 is FQGNSA. CDR3 length: 11 amino acids. Unmatched junction bases numbered 7, after V lost 6 bases and J lost 15 bases. CDR3 nucleotide sequence: TGTGCCAGCAGTCTAGCGGGCCCGGGGTTCTTC. This translates into CASSLAGPGFF.

Of note for this clonotype: Because this beta chain is a stray read in a library intended to capture alpha chains, its abundance should not be given much weight. The V gene is TRBV6-2 or TRBV6-3, the J gene TRBJ1-5, with D maybe TRBD1 (6 bases). Per the germline V gene, CDR1 is MNHEY and CDR2 is SVGEGT. The CDR3 loop spans 18 amino acids. Trimming took off 5 bases at V and 3 bases at J, with 23 bases between the two ends. CDR3 sequence (DNA): TGTGCCAGCAGTCGACCCGAGTACCGACAGGACTTCAATCAGCCCCAGCATTTT. Amino acid sequence: CASSRPEYRQDFNQPQHF.

This clonotype is judged large. This beta chain came through as a stray read in a library set up for alpha chains, and its size says little. V is TRBV10-3 and J is TRBJ1-2, with D uncertain. Germline loops: CDR1 ENHRY, CDR2 SYGVKD. Trimming left V 0 bases short and J 6 bases short, with 8 bases between. CDR3 size: 13 residues. The CDR3 reads CAISESTDNGYTF. CDR3 nucleotide sequence: TGTGCCATCAGTGAGTCAACAGATAATGGCTACACCTTC.

Note on this clonotype: This beta chain appears as a stray read in a library generated for alpha chains; its size is not informative. V and J are TRBV20-1 and TRBJ2-7; 8 bases fit TRBD1. The germline V gene encodes CDR1 DFQATT and CDR2 SNEGSKA (reference sequence). The CDR3 is made up of 14 amino acids. V gave up 5 bases and J gave up 0 bases; unmatched junction bases: 6. The chain's CDR3 is CSASDRAISYEQYF. CDR3 sequence (DNA): TGCAGTGCTTCGGACAGGGCAATCTCCTACGAGCAGTACTTC.

A remark on this clonotype: Since the library was made to target alpha chains, this beta chain is a stray read and its abundance is not meaningful. V usage is TRBV19 and J usage is TRBJ2-2; tentatively, D is TRBD1 (5 bases). The CDR3 is made up of 14 amino acids. V shed 4 bases and J shed 2 bases, with 8 bases lying between them. Germline V CDR1 and CDR2: LNHDA, SQIVND (reference sequence). Written as DNA, the CDR3 is TGTGCCAGTAGTAGACAGTCAAACACCGGGGAGCTGTTTTTT. This gives the protein CASSRQSNTGELFF.